This entry concerns a single TCR beta chain. Which antigen it targets is not known. Per-base quality was not reported, and no clone a single base away is much larger than it. Each PCR received spiked-in synthetic TCR analog templates so that absolute template abundance could be estimated from read counts. TCRbeta CDR3 regions were amplified from genomic DNA with bias-controlled V and J gene primers using the immunoSEQ assay. Rearranged TCRbeta segments were sequenced at approximately 20X coverage. The study's processing was this. Clustering was used to correct sequencing errors, and CDR3s were annotated against IMGT so that V, D and J genes could be assigned. Only productive TCRbeta rearrangements were used in downstream analyses, excluding out-of-frame or stop-codon sequences. Clonality was computed as one minus Shannon entropy normalized by the log of the number of unique productive sequences. Clones differing between time points or between blood and tumor were identified using Fisher's exact test with Benjamini-Hochberg correction, with an adjusted p below 0.01 applied as the threshold. TCRdb stores this immuneACCESS table with in-frame sequences only. Part of the clones is absent; in the studies checked, under half of the shortfall reflects unresolved V genes, and no reason is known for the rest. The V and J calls and clone size are taken from that table; D and trimming were inferred from the DNA. The table for this sample lists more than 45,000 clones; approximately 80% of them were counted only once. The ten largest make up 3% to 4.5% of the sample.

A cohort of 25 to 30 patients with locally advanced or metastatic urothelial carcinoma, treated at Memorial Sloan Kettering on a trial protocol, was included. Peripheral blood mononuclear cells were collected pretreatment and during treatment, with between 1 and 8 total time points per patient. The Qiagen DNeasy Blood extraction kit was used to purify genomic DNA from total PBMCs and from tumor samples. PBMCs were collected pretreatment and during treatment, and were isolated and stored as previously described. Unmatched junction bases come to 5, with V trimmed by 6 bases and J by 1 base. CDR1 and CDR2 (MNHNS, SASEGT) derive from the germline V gene. The CDR3 spans 14 residues, from the cysteine through the phenylalanine. Just CDR3 DNA is preserved here, 42 bases in frame from base 1. This sample was included in a study of PD-L1 blockade in urothelial cancer (dated by TCRdb to about 2017). As for the study more broadly: Therapy was started in the mid-2010s for all patients, and atezolizumab 1,200 mg was administered intravenously every 3 weeks. Blood samples were analyzed at 3 weeks after treatment start (second dose) and at 6 weeks after treatment start. Pretreatment tumor samples and matched peripheral blood, collected serially before and after atezolizumab treatment, underwent TCR sequencing. Patients had an ECOG performance status of 0 or 1 and had received between 0 and 3 prior chemotherapy regimens. About 90% of the 29 patients were males with bladder-origin urothelial cancer, and about 65% of the 29 reported a prior smoking history. Whole exome sequencing and RNA sequencing of pretreatment tumors were performed alongside TCR sequencing in the same patients. Blood samples gave a median of about 140,000 T cells and 88,000 or so unique TCRs, with a median clonality of approximately 0.08. The study was an exploratory multi-omic analysis of somatic, immune and clinical correlates of response to PD-L1 blockade with atezolizumab in urothelial cancer. About 10 patients reached durable clinical benefit, while 15 to 20 patients did not. Pretreatment blood TCR-seq was available for about 27 patients, at least one posttreatment blood collection was obtained for some 25 patients, and tumor TCR-seq was available for some 25 patients. Durable clinical benefit was defined as a progression-free survival longer than 6 months, and TCR features were additionally tested against progression-free survival and overall survival.

Study-wide findings and limitations: Because the sample size was small (n ≈ 29) and many exploratory analyses were performed, the results are intended to be hypothesis-generating. Greater expansion of tumor-associated TCR clones in peripheral blood 3 weeks after the start of treatment was observed in patients with durable benefit (n ≈ 22, p = 0.022). Improved progression-free and overall survival was associated with having pretreatment peripheral blood TCR clonality below the median.

This clonotype was sampled from a man aged 65 to 79 with urothelial cancer. The sequencing used PBMCs, collected around atezolizumab (anti-PD-L1) treatment. The V gene is TRBV6-1 and the J gene is TRBJ2-5; 7 middle bases align to TRBD2. The nucleotides read TGTGCCAGCAGGAGCGGGGCCCTCCAAGAGACCCAGTACTTC. It translates to CASRSGALQETQYF.